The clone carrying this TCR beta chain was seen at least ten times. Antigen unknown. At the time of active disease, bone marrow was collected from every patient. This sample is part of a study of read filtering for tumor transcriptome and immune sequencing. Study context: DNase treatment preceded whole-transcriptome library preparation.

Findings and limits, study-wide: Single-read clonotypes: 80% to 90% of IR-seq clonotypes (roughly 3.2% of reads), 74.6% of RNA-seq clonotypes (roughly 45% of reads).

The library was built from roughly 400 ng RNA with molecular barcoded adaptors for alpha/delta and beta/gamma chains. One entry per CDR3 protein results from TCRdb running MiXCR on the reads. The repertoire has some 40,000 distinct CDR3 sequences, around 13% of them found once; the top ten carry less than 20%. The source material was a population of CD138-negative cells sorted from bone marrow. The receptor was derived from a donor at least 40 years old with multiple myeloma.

This chain's CDR3 is CASSLAGPGTDVLTF. CDR3 DNA sequence: TGCGCCAGCAGCTTGGCAGGGCCAGGGACTGACGTCCTGACTTTC. The chain employs TRBV5-1 and TRBJ2-6; maybe TRBD2 (6 bases). The CDR3 extends over 15 amino acids. Trimming removed 0 bases at V and 11 bases at J, with 15 bases between. The germline CDR1 and CDR2 sequences are SGHRS and YFSETQ.